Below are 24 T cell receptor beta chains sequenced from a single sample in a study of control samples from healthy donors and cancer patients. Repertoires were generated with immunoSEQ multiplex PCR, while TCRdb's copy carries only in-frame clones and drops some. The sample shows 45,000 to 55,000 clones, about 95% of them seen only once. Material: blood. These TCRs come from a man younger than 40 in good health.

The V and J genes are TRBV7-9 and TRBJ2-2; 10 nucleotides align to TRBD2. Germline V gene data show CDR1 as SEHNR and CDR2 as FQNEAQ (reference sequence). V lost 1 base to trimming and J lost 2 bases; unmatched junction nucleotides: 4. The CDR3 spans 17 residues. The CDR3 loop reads CASSLGGLAANTGELFF. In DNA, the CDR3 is TGTGCCAGCAGCTTAGGTGGACTAGCGGCTAACACCGGGGAGCTGTTTTTT.

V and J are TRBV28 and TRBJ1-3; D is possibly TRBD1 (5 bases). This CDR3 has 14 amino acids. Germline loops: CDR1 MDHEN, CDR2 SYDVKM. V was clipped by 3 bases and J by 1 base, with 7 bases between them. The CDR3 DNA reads TGTGCCAGCAGTTTTGGGGGGTCTGGAAACACCATATATTTT. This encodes CASSFGGSGNTIYF.

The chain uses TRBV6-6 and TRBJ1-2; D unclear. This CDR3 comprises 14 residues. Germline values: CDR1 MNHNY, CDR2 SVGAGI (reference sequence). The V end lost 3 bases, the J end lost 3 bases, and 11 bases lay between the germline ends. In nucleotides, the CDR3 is TGTGCCAGCAGTTATACGCAGCGAGACTATGGCTACACCTTC. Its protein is CASSYTQRDYGYTF.

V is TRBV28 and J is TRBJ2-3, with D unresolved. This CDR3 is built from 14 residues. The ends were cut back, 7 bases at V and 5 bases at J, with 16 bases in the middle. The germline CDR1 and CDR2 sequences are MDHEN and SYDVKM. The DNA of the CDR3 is TGTGCCAGCACCGCACCCCAGCCGCGAGATACGCAGTATTTT. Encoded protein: CASTAPQPRDTQYF. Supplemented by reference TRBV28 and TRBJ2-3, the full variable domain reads DVKVTQSSRYLVKRTGEKVFLECVQDMDHENMFWYRQDPGLGLRLIYFSYDVKMKEKGDIPEGYSVSREKKERFSLILESASTNQTSMYLCASTAPQPRDTQYFGPGTRLTVL.

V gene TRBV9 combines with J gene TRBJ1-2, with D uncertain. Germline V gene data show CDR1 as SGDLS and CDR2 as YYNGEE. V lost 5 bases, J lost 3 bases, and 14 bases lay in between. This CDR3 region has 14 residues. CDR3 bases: TGTGCCAGCAGTCCGGCGGCTTCGGACTATGGCTACACCTTC. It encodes CASSPAASDYGYTF.

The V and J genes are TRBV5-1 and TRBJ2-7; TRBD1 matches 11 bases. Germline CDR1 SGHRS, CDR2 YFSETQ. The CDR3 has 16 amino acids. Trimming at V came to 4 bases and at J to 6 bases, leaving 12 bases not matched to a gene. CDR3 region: CASSPALRTGGGEQYF. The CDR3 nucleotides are TGCGCCAGCAGCCCCGCGCTCAGGACAGGGGGCGGCGAGCAGTACTTC.

The CDR3 sequence: CASSPPGTGGKLFF. CDR3 nucleotide sequence: TGTGCCAGCTCACCACCGGGGACAGGGGGAAAACTGTTTTTT. The chain employs TRBV18 and TRBJ1-4; 11 nucleotides line up with TRBD1. This CDR3 spans 14 amino acids. The ends lost 0 bases at V and 10 bases at J; junction bases unmatched: 1. From germline, CDR1 is KGHSH and CDR2 LQKENI.

This CDR3 reads CASQRSGGTDTQYF. CDR3 DNA sequence: TGTGCCAGCCAACGGTCGGGGGGCACAGATACGCAGTATTTT. The chain links TRBV2 to TRBJ2-3; weak D call: TRBD2 (6 bases). Germline CDR1 is SNHLY and CDR2 is FYNNEI. The CDR3 has 14 amino acids. V was trimmed by 8 bases and J by 1 base, leaving 13 bases between them.

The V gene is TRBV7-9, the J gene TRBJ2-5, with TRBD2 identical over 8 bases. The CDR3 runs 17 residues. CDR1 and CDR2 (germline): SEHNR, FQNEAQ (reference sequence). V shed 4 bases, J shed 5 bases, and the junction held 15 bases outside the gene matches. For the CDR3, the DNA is TGTGCCAGCAGCTCCCGTGTGCGGGAGGAACCCACGGAGACCCAGTACTTC. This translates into CASSSRVREEPTETQYF.

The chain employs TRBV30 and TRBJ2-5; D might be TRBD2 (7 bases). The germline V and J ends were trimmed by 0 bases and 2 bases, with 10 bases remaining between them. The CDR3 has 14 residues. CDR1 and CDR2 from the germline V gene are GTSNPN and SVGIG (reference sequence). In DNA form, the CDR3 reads TGTGCCTGGAGTGTAAGGGGGGGACAAGAGACCCAGTACTTC. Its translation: CAWSVRGGQETQYF.

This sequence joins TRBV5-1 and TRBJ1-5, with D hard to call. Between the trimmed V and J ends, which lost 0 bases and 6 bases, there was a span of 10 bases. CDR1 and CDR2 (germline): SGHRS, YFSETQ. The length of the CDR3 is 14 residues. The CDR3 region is CASSLEGSAQPQHF. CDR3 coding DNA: TGCGCCAGCAGCTTGGAGGGCTCGGCTCAGCCCCAGCATTTT.

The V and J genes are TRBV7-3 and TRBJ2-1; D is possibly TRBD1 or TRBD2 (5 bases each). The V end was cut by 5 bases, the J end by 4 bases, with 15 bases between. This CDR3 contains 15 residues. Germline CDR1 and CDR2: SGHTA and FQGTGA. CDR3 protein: CASSPDLGRYNEQFF. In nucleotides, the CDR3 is TGTGCCAGCAGCCCCGACTTGGGACGGTACAATGAGCAGTTCTTC.

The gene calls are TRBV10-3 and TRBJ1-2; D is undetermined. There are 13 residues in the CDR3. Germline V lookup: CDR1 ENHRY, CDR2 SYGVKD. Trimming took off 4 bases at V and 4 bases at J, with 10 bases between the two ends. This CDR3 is CAISGAWGYGYTF. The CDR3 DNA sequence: TGTGCCATCAGTGGGGCCTGGGGCTATGGCTACACCTTC.

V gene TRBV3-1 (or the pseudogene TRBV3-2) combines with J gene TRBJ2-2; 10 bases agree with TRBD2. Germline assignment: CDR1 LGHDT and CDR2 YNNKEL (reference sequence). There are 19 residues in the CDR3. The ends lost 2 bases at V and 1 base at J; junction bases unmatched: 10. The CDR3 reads CASSQWLLAGTKNTGELFF. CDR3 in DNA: TGTGCCAGCAGCCAATGGCTACTAGCGGGAACCAAGAACACCGGGGAGCTGTTTTTT.

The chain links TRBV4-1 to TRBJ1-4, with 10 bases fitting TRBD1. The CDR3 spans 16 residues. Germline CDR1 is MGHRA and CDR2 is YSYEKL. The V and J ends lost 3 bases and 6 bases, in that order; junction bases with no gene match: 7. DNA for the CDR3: TGCGCCAGCAGCCAGACAGGGGGCGAAGGGTATGAAAAACTGTTTTTT. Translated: CASSQTGGEGYEKLFF.

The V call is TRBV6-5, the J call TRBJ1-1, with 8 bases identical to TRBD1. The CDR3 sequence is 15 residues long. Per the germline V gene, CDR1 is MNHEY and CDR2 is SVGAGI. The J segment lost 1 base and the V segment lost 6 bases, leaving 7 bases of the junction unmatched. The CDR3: CASSLQGGENTEAFF. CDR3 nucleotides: TGTGCCAGCAGCCTACAGGGGGGGGAGAACACTGAAGCTTTCTTT.

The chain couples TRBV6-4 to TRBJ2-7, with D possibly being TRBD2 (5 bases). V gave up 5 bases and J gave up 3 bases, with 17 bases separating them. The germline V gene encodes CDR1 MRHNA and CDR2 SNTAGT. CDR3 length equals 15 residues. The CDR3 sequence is CASSQIITGYYEQYF. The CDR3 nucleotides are TGTGCCAGCAGTCAGATCATTACGGGGTACTACGAGCAGTACTTC.

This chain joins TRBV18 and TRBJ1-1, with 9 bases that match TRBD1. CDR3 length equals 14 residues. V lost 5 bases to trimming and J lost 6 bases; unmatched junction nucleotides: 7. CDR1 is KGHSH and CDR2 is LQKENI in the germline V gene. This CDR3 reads CASSAKQGAAEAFF. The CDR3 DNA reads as TGTGCCAGCTCAGCAAAACAGGGGGCTGCTGAAGCTTTCTTT.

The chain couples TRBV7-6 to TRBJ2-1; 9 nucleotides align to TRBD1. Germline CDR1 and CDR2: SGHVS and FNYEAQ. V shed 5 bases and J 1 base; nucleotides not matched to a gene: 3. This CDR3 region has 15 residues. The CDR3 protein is CASSQGTGSYNEQFF. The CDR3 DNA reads TGTGCCAGCAGCCAGGGGACAGGGTCCTACAATGAGCAGTTCTTC.

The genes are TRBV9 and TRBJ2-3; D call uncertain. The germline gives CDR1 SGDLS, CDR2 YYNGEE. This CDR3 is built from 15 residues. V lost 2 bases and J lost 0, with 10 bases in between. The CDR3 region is CASSVWAASTDTQYF. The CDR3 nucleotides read TGTGCCAGCAGCGTTTGGGCGGCTAGCACAGATACGCAGTATTTT.

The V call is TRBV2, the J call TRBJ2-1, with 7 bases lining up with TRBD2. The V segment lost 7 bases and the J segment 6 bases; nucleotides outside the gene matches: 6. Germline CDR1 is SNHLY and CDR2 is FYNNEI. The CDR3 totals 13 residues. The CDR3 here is CASTRERGNEQFF. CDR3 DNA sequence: TGTGCCAGCACGCGGGAGAGAGGCAATGAGCAGTTCTTC.

Here the CDR3 reads CASSLLTREETQYF. The CDR3 DNA reads as TGTGCCAGCAGCTTATTGACGCGTGAAGAGACCCAGTACTTC. The V and J genes are TRBV7-2 and TRBJ2-5; unclear D gene. Trimming took off 2 bases at V and 3 bases at J, with 10 bases between the two ends. This CDR3 region has 14 residues. Germline CDR1 reads SGHTA; CDR2 reads FQGNSA.

CDR3 residues: CASIASGRPIGGELFF. CDR3 in DNA: TGTGCCAGTATAGCTAGCGGGAGACCAATAGGCGGGGAGCTGTTTTTT. The chain is built from TRBV19 and TRBJ2-2, with 10 positions matching TRBD2. The CDR3 contains 16 residues. Germline loops: CDR1 LNHDA, CDR2 SQIVND (reference sequence). V lost 7 bases and J lost 7; bases outside the gene matches: 12.

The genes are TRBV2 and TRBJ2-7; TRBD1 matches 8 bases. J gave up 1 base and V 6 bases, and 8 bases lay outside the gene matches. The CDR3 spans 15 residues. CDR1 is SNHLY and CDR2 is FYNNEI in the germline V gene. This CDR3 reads CASRADRAVSYEQYF. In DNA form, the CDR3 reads TGTGCCAGCAGAGCGGACAGGGCGGTGTCCTACGAGCAGTACTTC. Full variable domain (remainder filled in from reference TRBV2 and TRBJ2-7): EPEVTQTPSHQVTQMGQEVILRCVPISNHLYFYWYRQILGQKVEFLVSFYNNEISEKSEIFDDQFSVERPDGSNFTLKIRSTKLEDSAMYFCASRADRAVSYEQYFGPGTRLTVT.